These 17 T cell receptor beta chains came from one sample sequenced in a study of patients and donors after allogeneic stem cell transplantation. TCRdb recomputed calls from the RT-PCR reads with MiXCR, one row per CDR3 protein. The data contain approximately 200,000 distinct CDR3 sequences, less than 45% of them singletons. The specimen sequenced was blood, either unsorted or a sorted T cell fraction (not recorded which). The receptors shown here come from a human donor who was either an allogeneic HSCT recipient or a stem cell or donor lymphocyte infusion donor (not recorded which). It is not recorded whose cells these are; they may come from a transplant donor.

The chain joins TRBV6-5 to TRBJ2-5, with a possible D match to TRBD2 (6 bases). There are 14 residues in the CDR3. Germline V lookup: CDR1 MNHEY, CDR2 SVGAGI. V was shortened by 0 bases and J by 5 bases, with 10 bases between the two germline ends. The CDR3 reads CASSYSEGGETQYF. The DNA of the CDR3 is TGTGCCAGCAGTTACTCTGAGGGAGGTGAGACCCAGTACTTC.

The J gene is TRBJ1-2, the V gene TRBV5-1; D possibly corresponds to TRBD1 (6 bases). Between the trimmed V and J ends, which lost 1 base and 4 bases, there was a span of 17 bases. The CDR3 is 16 residues long. CDR1 SGHRS and CDR2 YFSETQ come from the germline V gene. Written as DNA, the CDR3 is TGCGCCAGCAGCTTGTCCCCAGAGACAGGTACCTATGGCTACACCTTC. It codes for CASSLSPETGTYGYTF.

This clonotype was seen more than once but under ten times. The CDR3 region is CATSMGAWDYGYTF. The CDR3, as DNA: TGTGCCACCAGCATGGGGGCCTGGGACTATGGCTACACCTTC. The gene calls are TRBV15 and TRBJ1-2; maybe TRBD1 (6 bases). The CDR3 extends over 14 amino acids. The V and J ends lost 4 bases and 3 bases respectively, with 12 bases between them. CDR1 LNHNV and CDR2 YYDKDF come from the germline V gene (reference sequence).

The rearrangement links TRBV5-4 to TRBJ2-5, with D perhaps TRBD1 or TRBD2 (5 bases each). The germline V gene encodes CDR1 SGHNT and CDR2 YYREEE (reference sequence). The V end lost 0 bases, the J end lost 5 bases, and 8 bases lay between the germline ends. This CDR3 comprises 13 residues. This CDR3 reads CASSLGGTETQYF. The CDR3 DNA reads as TGTGCCAGCAGCTTGGGAGGGACGGAGACCCAGTACTTC.

The chain recombines TRBV15 with TRBJ1-3; D is ambiguous. CDR3 length equals 13 residues. The germline gives CDR1 LNHNV, CDR2 YYDKDF (reference sequence). The V end lost 1 base, the J end lost 7 bases, and 8 bases lay between the germline ends. CDR3: CATSRVSWNTIYF. The CDR3 DNA reads TGTGCCACCAGCAGAGTTAGTTGGAACACCATATATTTT.

The chain is built from TRBV6-2 or TRBV6-3 and TRBJ2-7; a weak D match, TRBD2 (6 bases). The CDR3 length is 16 residues. With 2 bases removed from V and 4 bases from J, the gap between germline ends came to 18 bases. Germline-derived CDR1 and CDR2 are MNHEY and SVGEGT. Here the CDR3 DNA reads TGTGCCAGCAGTTACGGTTGGGAGGTCCCCCCTTACGAGCAGTACTTC. It is translated as CASSYGWEVPPYEQYF.

This clonotype has just a few counts. This sequence joins TRBV9 and TRBJ2-2; D remains ambiguous. With 0 bases removed from V and 0 bases from J, the gap between germline ends came to 9 bases. The CDR3 sequence is 16 residues long. CDR1 and CDR2 from the germline V gene are SGDLS and YYNGEE. DNA of the CDR3: TGTGCCAGCAGCGTAGAAAATCGCCCGAACACCGGGGAGCTGTTTTTT. Translation gives CASSVENRPNTGELFF. The full variable domain, with the rest looked up from reference TRBV9 and TRBJ2-2, is DSGVTQTPKHLITATGQRVTLRCSPRSGDLSVYWYQQSLDQGLQFLIQYYNGEERAKGNILERFSAQQFPDLHSELNLSSLELGDSALYFCASSVENRPNTGELFFGEGSRLTVL.

DNA of the CDR3: TGTGCCAGCAGCCAAGTACGAGGGCGTAATGCCGAAGCTTTCTTT. Encoded protein: CASSQVRGRNAEAFF. The rearrangement links TRBV3-1 to TRBJ1-1; unclear D gene. Trimming stripped 1 base from V and 8 bases from J, with 17 bases between. Germline CDR1 LGHDT, CDR2 YNNKEL (reference sequence). The CDR3 sequence is 15 residues long.

This clonotype was detected only once. The rearrangement links TRBV7-3 to TRBJ2-3; 9 bases align to TRBD2. The CDR3 covers 15 residues. V shed 4 bases, J shed 5 bases, and the junction held 7 bases outside the gene matches. Germline V gene sequence: CDR1 SGHTA, CDR2 FQGTGA. CDR3 residues: CASSSTGLAGDTQYF. The CDR3 DNA reads as TGTGCCAGCAGCTCCACGGGACTAGCAGGAGATACGCAGTATTTT.

The chain links TRBV6-5 to TRBJ2-1; 15 nucleotides agree with TRBD2. V dropped 10 bases and J dropped 9; count of bases not matched to a gene: 13. The CDR3 is 16 residues long. Germline-derived CDR1 and CDR2 are MNHEY and SVGAGI. The CDR3 spells CATQRTSGRAVGEQFF. As DNA, the CDR3 is TGTGCCACCCAGCGGACTAGCGGGAGGGCCGTTGGTGAGCAGTTCTTC.

The rearrangement uses TRBV27 and TRBJ2-6; 7 bases are shared with TRBD1. V trimming: 5 bases; J trimming: 0 bases; junction bases outside the gene matches: 16. The CDR3 covers 20 residues. Germline assignment: CDR1 MNHEY and CDR2 SMNVEV (reference sequence). CDR3 in DNA: TGTGCCAGCAGTGTCATATCCATTACAGGGGTAGGCTCTGGGGCCAACGTCCTGACTTTC. As protein: CASSVISITGVGSGANVLTF.

V gene TRBV27 combines with J gene TRBJ2-7, with D possibly matching TRBD1 (5 bases). With 2 bases removed from V and 2 bases from J, the gap between germline ends came to 10 bases. From germline, CDR1 is MNHEY and CDR2 SMNVEV (reference sequence). This CDR3 contains 14 residues. Here the CDR3 DNA reads TGTGCCAGCAGTTTAGGTCCAGGGACCTACGAGCAGTACTTC. The encoded protein is CASSLGPGTYEQYF.

This clonotype was detected a few times. The CDR3 bases are TGTGCCAGCAGTTATCGGTTTCTTAACACTGAAGCTTTCTTT. Protein: CASSYRFLNTEAFF. V gene TRBV6-5 combines with J gene TRBJ1-1, with unresolved D. V lost 3 bases to trimming and J lost 2 bases, with 10 bases between them. Germline-derived CDR1 and CDR2 are MNHEY and SVGAGI. This CDR3 contains 14 residues.

The chain employs TRBV28 and TRBJ1-6, with D unresolved. This CDR3 comprises 13 residues. Germline CDR1 is MDHEN and CDR2 is SYDVKM. V was pared by 6 bases and J by 11 bases, with 14 bases between. The CDR3 sequence is CASRTPISPPLHF. Written as DNA, the CDR3 is TGTGCCAGCAGAACTCCTATTTCGCCACCCCTCCACTTT.

The gene calls are TRBV7-9 and TRBJ1-4, with 7 bases identical to TRBD1. The J segment lost 1 base and the V segment lost 7 bases, leaving 6 bases of the junction unmatched. The CDR3 is made up of 15 amino acids. Per the germline V gene, CDR1 is SEHNR and CDR2 is FQNEAQ (reference sequence). CDR3 nucleotide sequence: TGTGCCAGCAACCCCACAGGGGAAACTAATGAAAAACTGTTTTTT. Translation: CASNPTGETNEKLFF. Supplemented by reference TRBV7-9 and TRBJ1-4, the full variable domain reads DTGVSQNPRHKITKRGQNVTFRCDPISEHNRLYWYRQTLGQGPEFLTYFQNEAQLEKSRLLSDRFSAERPKGSFSTLEIQRTEQGDSAMYLCASNPTGETNEKLFFGSGTQLSVL.

The chain recombines TRBV12-3 or TRBV12-4 with TRBJ2-3; tentatively, D is TRBD1 (6 bases). V was cut by 6 bases and J by 0 bases, with 13 bases left in between. The CDR3 is 15 amino acids. Here the CDR3 reads CASSLQGSSTDTQYF. CDR3 coding DNA: TGTGCCAGCAGCTTACAGGGCTCTAGCACAGATACGCAGTATTTT.

This clonotype was detected only once. The V gene is TRBV29-1, the J gene TRBJ2-2, with D possibly matching TRBD1 (5 bases). Germline CDR1 is SQVTM and CDR2 is ANQGSEA. The CDR3 is 15 residues long. The V and J ends lost 5 bases and 2 bases respectively, with 15 bases between them. DNA of the CDR3: TGCAGCGTTCCTACGATGGACACTAACACCGGGGAGCTGTTTTTT. As protein: CSVPTMDTNTGELFF.